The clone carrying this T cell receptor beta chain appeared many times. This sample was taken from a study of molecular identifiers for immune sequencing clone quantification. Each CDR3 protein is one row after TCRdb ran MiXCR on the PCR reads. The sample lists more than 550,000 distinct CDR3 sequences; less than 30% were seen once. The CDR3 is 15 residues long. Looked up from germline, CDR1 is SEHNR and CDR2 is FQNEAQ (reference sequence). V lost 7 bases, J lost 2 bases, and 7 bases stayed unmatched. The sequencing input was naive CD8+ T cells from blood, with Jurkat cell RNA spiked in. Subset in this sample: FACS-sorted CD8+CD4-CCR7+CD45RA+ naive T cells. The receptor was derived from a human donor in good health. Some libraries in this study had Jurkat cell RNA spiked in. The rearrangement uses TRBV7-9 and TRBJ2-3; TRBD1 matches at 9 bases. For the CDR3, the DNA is TGTGCCAGCACCCTGGGACAGGGAAACACAGATACGCAGTATTTT. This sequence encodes CASTLGQGNTDTQYF.